This T cell receptor beta chain was recorded in a study of blood T cells in healthy people across ages. Study results and limitations: With age, beta diversity per million T cells declined roughly linearly, significantly by over 35.

Trimming took off 5 bases at V and 3 bases at J, with 7 bases between the two ends. The CDR3 totals 12 residues. Note on this clonotype: As yet, its antigen is unknown.

A second about 6 to 11 cycle PCR used barcoded and J-beta primers. TCRdb re-called the 5' RACE reads through MiXCR, storing one row per CDR3 protein. The top ten clones hold approximately 32% of a sample with hundreds of thousands of distinct CDR3 sequences, 45% to 50% of them seen once. Source material: blood. This chain connects TRBV12-3 or TRBV12-4 to TRBJ2-5; no clear D. This receptor was taken from a woman aged 60-75 years in good health. The CDR3 coding sequence is TGTGCCAGCAGTGAAAGGGAAGAGACCCAGTACTTC. Protein product: CASSEREETQYF.